This TCR beta chain originates from a study of T cell responses to AZD1222 COVID-19 vaccine (dated by TCRdb to the early 2020s). Concerning the study at large: TCR sequencing covered over 230 trial participants: 207 given two doses of AZD1222 and 26 given two doses of MenACWY control vaccine. Trial participants were enrolled by age into subgroups of 18-55, 56-69 and 70-plus years, and roughly 150, 30 and 60 TCR-sequenced participants, respectively, were included in these subgroups.

What the study reported, not specific to this receptor: Because no day 14 peak-response samples were available, the repertoires could be characterized only after the peak T cell response. After two AZD1222 doses, spike-specific TCR breadth and depth were significantly higher than at day 0 and than in MenACWY recipients. Most participants were white British and females outnumbered males, and the authors suggested that clonal diversity may have been underestimated. Reportedly, close to half of the unique spike-specific TCRs recognized epitopes lying outside the regions that are mutated in the B.1.351 and B.1.1.7 variants. Conclusions about previously exposed vaccinees are limited, since just 5 or 6 AZD1222 recipients were seropositive for SARS-CoV-2 at baseline. The 56-69-year group was small, and its depth increase did not reach significance, likely because of low power. Vaccine-associated CD4 TCRs spanned the whole spike protein, with dominant responses in regions 160-218 and 743-854.

About this clone itself: Its antigen has not been determined. Base qualities are not recorded, but no much larger clone differs from it by a single base.

The time point label, read with the paper, signifies: about 28 days (+/-7) after the second vaccine dose. AZD1222 recipients with second doses at about 4 weeks or about 12 weeks were pooled, because spike-specific TCR depth and breadth did not differ between schedules. The vaccinee samples were drawn from two UK trials, COV001 and COV002, one of which was a single-blind randomized controlled phase 2/3 trial testing AZD1222 (ChAdOx1 nCoV-19) in healthy adults. For TCRbeta chain sequencing, PBMC samples from trial participants were taken at day 0 and at day 28 after the second dose. Measured from the cysteine to the phenylalanine, the CDR3 is 14 residues long. Kept here is only the CDR3 DNA, which spans 42 bases and is read in frame from base 1. Unmatched junction bases come to 3, with V trimmed by 2 bases and J by 3 bases. CDR1 is given as SEHNR and CDR2 as FQNEAQ, both from the germline V gene (reference sequence).

The CDR3 regions of human TCRbeta chains were analyzed by immunosequencing. The study's processing was this. TCRs in the repertoires were compared against a reference library of SARS-CoV-2-specific TCRs that had been generated with the MIRA antigen-specificity platform. Breadth was defined as the fraction of unique TCRs that were SARS-CoV-2-associated. Depth was defined as the fraction of total T cells that were SARS-CoV-2-associated. Each spike-specific TCR was assigned to its reactive spike region and to a CD4 or CD8 class using the MIRA data. Log10-transformed breadth and depth values were compared by one-way ANOVA with Sidak's multiple comparisons tests. TCRdb retrieved this table from immuneACCESS and kept in-frame rearrangements only. Not all clones are present; in checked studies, unresolved V genes account for under half, and no reason is known for the remainder. That table furnishes V, J and clone size, whereas the DNA furnished D and trimming. The sample data list some 110,000 clones, and around 91% of these were observed just once. 8% of the sample comes from the top ten.

The TCR comes from an adult who received the AZD1222 COVID-19 vaccine. The chain uses TRBV7-9 and TRBJ1-1; 7 nucleotides in the junction match TRBD1. The input for sequencing was peripheral blood, taken 28 days after the second AZD1222 dose. In nucleotides, the sequence is TGTGCCAGCAGCTTAAGACAGGGCGACACTGAAGCTTTCTTT. It is translated as CASSLRQGDTEAFF.